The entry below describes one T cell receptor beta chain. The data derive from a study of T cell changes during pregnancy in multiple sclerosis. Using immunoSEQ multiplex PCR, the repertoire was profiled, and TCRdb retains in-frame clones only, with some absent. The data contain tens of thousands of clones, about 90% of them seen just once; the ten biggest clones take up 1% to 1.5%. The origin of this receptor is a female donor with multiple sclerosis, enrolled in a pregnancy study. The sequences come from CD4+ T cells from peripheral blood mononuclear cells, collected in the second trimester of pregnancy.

CDR3 coding DNA: TGTGCCATCAGCCCCACAGGGGAAGGCAATCAGCCCCAGCATTTT. As protein: CAISPTGEGNQPQHF. The chain employs TRBV10-3 and TRBJ1-5; TRBD1 agrees at 7 bases. J gave up 2 bases and V 6 bases, and 7 bases lay outside the gene matches. CDR1 and CDR2 from the germline V gene are ENHRY and SYGVKD. The CDR3 spans 15 residues.